This passage covers 13 T cell receptor beta chains from one sample sequenced in a study of T cell repertoires in cytomegalovirus infection. Antigen specificity for these receptors is unknown. Each CDR3 protein is one row after TCRdb ran MiXCR on the reads. This sample has 100,000 to 150,000 distinct CDR3 sequences; roughly a quarter occur once, and the top ten carry roughly 35%. Sequenced: PBMCs, sequenced either directly or after in vitro stimulation (not recorded which). These receptors all come from a human donor in good health (CMV status not recorded). Some clones in this sample may be carry-over from other donors' samples.

This clonotype turned up a few times. The chain recombines TRBV12-3 or TRBV12-4 with TRBJ1-1, with D unclear. The CDR3 has 14 amino acids. Trimming removed 7 bases at V and 1 base at J, with 13 bases between. The CDR3 spells CASTRRRTNTEAFF. For the CDR3, the DNA is TGTGCCAGCACCAGAAGACGGACGAACACTGAAGCTTTCTTT.

This clonotype was seen many times. This chain uses TRBV7-8 with TRBJ2-5, with D possibly matching TRBD2 (5 bases). The CDR3 consists of 12 residues. Trimming removed 6 bases from V and 4 bases from J, with 9 bases in between. Looked up from germline, CDR1 is SGHVS and CDR2 is FQNEAQ. CDR3: CASRLDRETQYF. The CDR3 region has the DNA TGTGCCAGCAGACTAGATCGAGAGACCCAGTACTTC.

This clonotype has just a few counts. The chain joins TRBV30 to TRBJ2-1; D call uncertain. Germline CDR1 and CDR2: GTSNPN and SVGIG (reference sequence). The CDR3 has 11 residues. V lost 8 bases and J lost 5, with 10 bases in between. The CDR3: CAGEENNEQFF. The CDR3 region has the DNA TGTGCCGGGGAAGAGAACAATGAGCAGTTCTTC.

This clonotype was picked up many times. The chain links TRBV12-3 or TRBV12-4 to TRBJ1-1; 8 bases match TRBD1. Losses at the gene ends were 5 bases for V and 5 bases for J; bases not matched to a gene: 10. CDR3 size: 15 residues. The DNA of the CDR3 is TGTGCCAGCAGTGCAAGGACAGGGCGGTGGACTGAAGCTTTCTTT. It yields the protein CASSARTGRWTEAFF.

The genes are TRBV29-1 and TRBJ2-5; a weak D match, TRBD1 (6 bases). Germline CDR1 SQVTM, CDR2 ANQGSEA. The CDR3 runs to 13 residues. V dropped 3 bases and J dropped 5 bases, with 13 bases sitting between them. CDR3 bases: TGCAGCGTTGAGCTGGGGGCAGGGGAGACCCAGTACTTC. Its translation is CSVELGAGETQYF.

J is TRBJ2-3 and V is TRBV12-3 or TRBV12-4; D may be TRBD2 (6 bases). The V end was cut by 3 bases, the J end by 0 bases, with 10 bases between. This CDR3 comprises 15 residues. CDR3 loop: CASSFRTTSTDTQYF. The CDR3 DNA reads as TGTGCCAGCAGTTTTCGGACTACTAGCACAGATACGCAGTATTTT.

This clonotype was seen ten or more times. The CDR3 sequence: CASSIDLASGSYNEQFF. DNA for the CDR3: TGTGCCAGTAGTATAGATCTGGCTAGCGGGAGCTACAATGAGCAGTTCTTC. The chain has TRBV19 and TRBJ2-1; 10 nucleotides line up with TRBD2. Germline lookup yields CDR1 LNHDA and CDR2 SQIVND (reference sequence). The CDR3 contains 17 residues. With V trimmed by 0 bases and J by 3 bases, 5 bases remained unmatched.

The sample holds many counts of this clonotype. This sequence joins TRBV7-8 and TRBJ2-1; 8 nucleotides match TRBD1. The junction had 11 bases not matched to a gene; V was cut back by 5 bases and J by 5 bases. This CDR3 has 16 residues. CDR1 is SGHVS and CDR2 is FQNEAQ in the germline V gene. The CDR3 DNA is TGTGCCAGCAGCGGGACGACAGGGGTGATGGACAATGAGCAGTTCTTC. Residues: CASSGTTGVMDNEQFF.

In its sample, this clonotype was seen a few times. CDR3 coding DNA: TGTGCCAGCAGCTTAGATGTGTCGGCGGACGGCGGGGAGCTGTTTTTT. Its protein is CASSLDVSADGGELFF. V and J are TRBV7-6 and TRBJ2-2; D is ambiguous. Trimming removed 1 base from V and 7 bases from J, with 16 bases in between. Germline CDR1 reads SGHVS; CDR2 reads FNYEAQ. This CDR3 has 16 residues.

The J gene is TRBJ1-6, the V gene TRBV12-3 or TRBV12-4; TRBD1 matches at 8 bases. The CDR3 is 14 amino acids. V trimming: 5 bases; J trimming: 12 bases; junction bases outside the gene matches: 9. The CDR3 DNA reads as TGTGCCAGCAGTCTGGTACTACAGGGGGAACCCCTCCACTTT. Translating it yields CASSLVLQGEPLHF.

The J gene is TRBJ1-1, the V gene TRBV19; D call uncertain. V was shortened by 5 bases and J by 1 base, with 11 bases between the two germline ends. This CDR3 has 14 amino acids. CDR1 is LNHDA, CDR2 SQIVND, per germline (reference sequence). Written as DNA, the CDR3 is TGTGCCAGTAGTCTGAGTCGGGGGAACACTGAAGCTTTCTTT. Protein product: CASSLSRGNTEAFF.

This clonotype was recorded many times. The rearrangement uses TRBV7-2 and TRBJ1-2; 8 nucleotides line up with TRBD1. The germline V gene has CDR1 SGHTA and CDR2 FQGNSA. With V trimmed by 5 bases and J by 0 bases, 8 bases remained unmatched. CDR3 length: 16 amino acids. This chain's CDR3 is CASSPGGGRANYGYTF. CDR3 sequence (DNA): TGTGCCAGCAGCCCAGGGGGCGGTCGGGCTAACTATGGCTACACCTTC.

This clonotype was seen a handful of times. The rearrangement uses TRBV7-6 and TRBJ1-1; D is possibly TRBD1 (6 bases). Per the germline V gene, CDR1 is SGHVS and CDR2 is FNYEAQ. This CDR3 is 13 amino acids long. Trimming shortened V by 5 bases and J by 8 bases, and 15 bases separated the two germline ends. The CDR3 nucleotides are TGTGCCAGCAGCCAAGATTCCGGGACAGAAGCTTTCTTT. It encodes CASSQDSGTEAFF.